Sequencing of this T cell receptor beta chain was carried out in a study of blood T cell repertoires in COVID-19. Produced via immunoSEQ multiplex PCR; TCRdb's table is partial and in-frame only. The table includes around 140,000 clones, around 90% detected once. The sequence came from a human donor in a cohort sampled during active COVID-19. The sample comprised peripheral blood.

The CDR3 DNA reads as TGTGCCAGCAGCTTAGGCTCTTCAGGGGGCGGGGAAGAGACCCAGTACTTC. Translating gives CASSLGSSGGGEETQYF. This chain joins TRBV11-2 and TRBJ2-5, with 8 bases that match TRBD1. Per germline, CDR1 SGHAT and CDR2 FQNNGV. V gave up 1 base and J gave up 3 bases; unmatched junction bases: 10. The CDR3 contains 17 residues.